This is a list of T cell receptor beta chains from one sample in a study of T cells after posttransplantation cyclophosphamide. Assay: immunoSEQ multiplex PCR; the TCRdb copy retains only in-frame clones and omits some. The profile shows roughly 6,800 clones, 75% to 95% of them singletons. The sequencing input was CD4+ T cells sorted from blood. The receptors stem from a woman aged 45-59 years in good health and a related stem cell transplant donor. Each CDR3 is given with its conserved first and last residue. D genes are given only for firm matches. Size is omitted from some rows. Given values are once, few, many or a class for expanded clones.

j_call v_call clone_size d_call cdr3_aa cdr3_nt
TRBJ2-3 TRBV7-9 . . CASSLAYRQYF TGTGCCAGCAGCTTAGCGTACAGGCAGTATTTT
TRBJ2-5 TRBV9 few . CASSLTTLAETQYF TGTGCCAGCAGCCTGACTACGTTAGCCGAGACCCAGTACTTC
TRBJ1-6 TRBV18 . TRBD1 CASSADRVTDSPLHF TGTGCCAGCTCAGCGGACAGGGTTACGGATTCACCCCTCCACTTT
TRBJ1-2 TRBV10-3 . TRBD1 CAIVQGPGLASYTF TGTGCCATTGTACAGGGGCCGGGGCTAGCTAGCTACACCTTC
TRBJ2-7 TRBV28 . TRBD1 CASFHGTASYEQYF TGTGCCAGCTTCCACGGGACAGCCTCCTACGAGCAGTACTTC
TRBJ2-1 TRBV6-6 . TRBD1 CASTRSGTGTGEQFF TGTGCCAGCACCCGGAGCGGGACAGGGACGGGTGAGCAGTTCTTC
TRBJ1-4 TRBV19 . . CASSIREQVRLFF TGTGCCAGTAGTATTAGAGAACAGGTCAGACTGTTTTTT
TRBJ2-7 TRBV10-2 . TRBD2 CASNIAGAYEQYF TGCGCCAGCAATATAGCGGGGGCCTACGAGCAGTACTTC
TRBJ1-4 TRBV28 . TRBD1 CASSLPTGGGEKLFF TGTGCCAGCAGCCTTCCGACAGGGGGCGGTGAAAAACTGTTTTTT
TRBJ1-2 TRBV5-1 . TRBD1 CASSLNVLGTGNYGYTF TGCGCCAGCAGCTTGAACGTGTTGGGGACAGGGAACTATGGCTACACCTTC
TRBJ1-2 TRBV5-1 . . CASSLEPELASYGYTF TGCGCCAGCAGCTTGGAGCCAGAGCTCGCTAGCTATGGCTACACCTTC
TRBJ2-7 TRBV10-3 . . CAIRADSSYEQYF TGTGCCATCAGAGCGGACAGCTCCTACGAGCAGTACTTC
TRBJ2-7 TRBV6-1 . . CASSDIAASSYEQYF TGTGCCAGCAGTGATATAGCGGCAAGCTCCTACGAGCAGTACTTC
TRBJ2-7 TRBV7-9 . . CASSLRDYEQYF TGTGCCAGCAGCCTCAGGGACTACGAGCAGTACTTC
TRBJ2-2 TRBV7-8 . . CASSLATAGTGELFF TGTGCCAGCAGCTTAGCAACGGCGGGGACCGGGGAGCTGTTTTTT
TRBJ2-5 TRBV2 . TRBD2 CASSDRLAGGPWGQETQYF TGTGCCAGCAGTGACCGACTAGCGGGAGGGCCTTGGGGACAAGAGACCCAGTACTTC
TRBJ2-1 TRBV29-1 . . CTANEPRATYYEQFF TGCACCGCAAACGAACCGCGGGCGACCTACTATGAGCAGTTCTTC
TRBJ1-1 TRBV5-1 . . CASSLDGGGNTEAFF TGCGCCAGCAGCTTGGATGGGGGGGGTAACACTGAAGCTTTCTTT
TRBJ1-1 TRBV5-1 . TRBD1 CASSVDRRDTEAFF TGCGCCAGCAGCGTGGACAGGAGGGACACTGAAGCTTTCTTT
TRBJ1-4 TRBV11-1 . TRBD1 CASTGGRHTNEKLFF TGTGCCAGCACAGGGGGTAGGCACACTAATGAAAAACTGTTTTTT
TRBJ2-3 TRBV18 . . CASSRQVSTDTQYF TGTGCCAGCTCAAGACAGGTTAGCACAGATACGCAGTATTTT
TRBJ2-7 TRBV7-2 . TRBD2 CASSSGSGSLSYEQYF TGTGCCAGCAGCTCGGGTAGCGGGAGTCTCTCCTACGAGCAGTACTTC
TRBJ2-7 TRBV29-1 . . CSGGDGPYEQYF TGCAGCGGGGGGGACGGCCCCTACGAGCAGTACTTC
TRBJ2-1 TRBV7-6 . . CASSPNFGEGEQFF TGTGCCAGCAGCCCAAATTTCGGAGAGGGTGAGCAGTTCTTC
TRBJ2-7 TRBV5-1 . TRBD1 CASSLMTGSFEQYF TGCGCCAGCAGCTTGATGACAGGGAGCTTCGAGCAGTACTTC
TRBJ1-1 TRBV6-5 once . CASSYGGTEAFF TGTGCCAGCAGTTACGGCGGCACTGAAGCTTTCTTT
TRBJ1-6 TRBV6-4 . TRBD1 CASSRDRFESPLHF TGTGCCAGCAGCCGGGACAGGTTTGAGTCACCCCTCCACTTT
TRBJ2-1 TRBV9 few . CASSVDYSPYNEQFF TGTGCCAGCAGCGTAGACTACTCTCCCTACAATGAGCAGTTCTTC
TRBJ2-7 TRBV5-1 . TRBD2 CASSLGAAGAYYEQYF TGCGCCAGCAGCTTGGGAGCAGCGGGGGCATACTACGAGCAGTACTTC
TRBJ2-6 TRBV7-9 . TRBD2 CASSLDLSGSSGANVLTF TGTGCCAGCAGCTTAGATCTTAGCGGGAGCTCTGGGGCCAACGTCCTGACTTTC
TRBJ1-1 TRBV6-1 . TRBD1 CASSGGQANTEAFF TGTGCCAGCAGTGGTGGACAGGCAAACACTGAAGCTTTCTTT
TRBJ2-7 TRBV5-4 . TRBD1 CASSAGTGTYEQYF TGTGCCAGCAGTGCCGGGACAGGGACCTACGAGCAGTACTTC
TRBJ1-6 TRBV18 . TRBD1 CASSPGTGGTDSPLHF TGTGCCAGCTCACCCGGGACAGGGGGAACGGATTCACCCCTCCACTTT
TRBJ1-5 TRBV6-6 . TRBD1 CASDEPGGFQPQHF TGTGCCAGCGACGAGCCAGGGGGCTTTCAGCCCCAGCATTTT
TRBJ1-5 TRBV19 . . CASSPIQGYQPQHF TGTGCCAGTAGCCCCATACAGGGCTATCAGCCCCAGCATTTT
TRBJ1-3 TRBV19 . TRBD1 CASNPGTGTENTIYF TGTGCCAGTAATCCCGGGACAGGGACGGAAAACACCATATATTTT
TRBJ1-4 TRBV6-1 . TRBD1 CASSEQGAGKEKLFF TGTGCCAGCAGTGAGCAGGGGGCCGGTAAAGAAAAACTGTTTTTT
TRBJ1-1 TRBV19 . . CASSNPPVEAFF TGTGCCAGTAGTAACCCTCCAGTAGAAGCTTTCTTT
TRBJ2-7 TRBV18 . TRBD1 CASSEGASYEQYF TGTGCCAGCTCAGAGGGGGCGTCCTACGAGCAGTACTTC